The source of this T cell receptor beta chain is a study of T cell repertoires in cytomegalovirus infection. Study summary: Shared public TCR beta signatures pointed to both CMV infection and a matching HLA type.

Study-level results: Dominating the ex vivo response were TCR beta clonotypes that were CMV-specific and HLA-C-restricted.

The ends lost 1 base at V and 0 bases at J; junction bases unmatched: 4. Germline V CDR1 and CDR2: SGHVS, FNYEAQ. The CDR3 contains 16 residues. TCRdb itself ran the reads through MiXCR, one entry per CDR3 protein. The sample holds under 200,000 distinct CDR3 sequences, roughly 28% seen once. On this clonotype: Its target is unknown.

Sequenced: PBMCs. The receptor's source is a human donor in good health (CMV status not recorded). Some clones in this sample may be carry-over from other donors' samples. The V gene is TRBV7-6, the J gene TRBJ1-1, with 8 bases lining up with TRBD1. The CDR3 protein is CASSLVTGALNTEAFF. The CDR3 DNA is TGTGCCAGCAGCTTAGTGACAGGGGCCTTGAACACTGAAGCTTTCTTT.